Listed below are T cell receptor beta chains from one sample, sequenced in a study of T cell responses to AZD1222 COVID-19 vaccine. TCRdb's copy holds only in-frame clones and misses some; the assay was immunoSEQ multiplex PCR. The sample contains 95,000 to 120,000 clones, roughly nine tenths of which appear only once. The starting material was peripheral blood, obtained on day 0 of MenACWY control vaccination. All receptors come from an adult in good health. Both conserved end residues are trimmed from each CDR3.

j_call	v_call	cdr3_aa
TRBJ1-3	TRBV18	ASSPIQGRASGNTIY
TRBJ2-1	TRBV3-1/TRBV3-2	ASSQEGSEQF
TRBJ1-1	TRBV5-8	ASSRTLMNTEAF
TRBJ1-2	TRBV9	ASSVSTGGYGYT
TRBJ2-1	TRBV4-1	ASSQERTGGTEQF
TRBJ1-2	TRBV9	ASSVGGAGSGYT
TRBJ2-6	TRBV5-3	ARSFKDRGTEGANVLT
TRBJ1-2	TRBV24-1	ATAGQGIGYT
TRBJ2-5	TRBV7-6	ASSLGHKETQY
TRBJ1-2	TRBV19	ASRPTTGGMSGYT
TRBJ1-2	TRBV2	ASSDGLVDGYT
TRBJ1-3	TRBV6-1	ASSEAHSGNTIY
TRBJ1-1	TRBV5-1	ASSLVGRDTGDTEAF
TRBJ1-6	TRBV27	ASSFGQNNSPLH
TRBJ1-2	TRBV5-4	ASSLVASLYGYT
TRBJ1-5	TRBV7-2	ASSLDRVSNQPQH